This T cell receptor (beta chain) was retrieved from a study of CD8+ T cells in alopecia areata. The overall study: Patients given treatment had severity scored by the percentage of scalp area affected.

The CDR3 length is 12 residues. V gave up 3 bases and J gave up 3 bases, with 5 bases separating them. Germline V CDR1 and CDR2: MDHEN, SYDVKM. Broader study findings: Normal skin contains resident alphabeta T cells, and these are also sequenced in scalp samples. Since there was just one nonresponder, nobody can yet say how baseline CD8+ expansion ties to response. Clarity of TCR sharing across patients fell short of that in mice, possibly HLA-related.

RNA extraction was followed by reverse transcription into cDNA, which acted as the sequencing template. Data came from immunoSEQ multiplex PCR; TCRdb stores just in-frame clones and leaves some out. The sample lists some 150,000 clones; about 85% were seen once. About this clone: Its antigen is not known.

Treatment here: oral pan-JAK inhibitor, 5-10 mg twice daily. Source: CD8+ T cells sorted from blood, taken at week 4, from a patient treated with tofacitinib. The sequence was collected from a human donor with alopecia areata. This sequence joins TRBV28 and TRBJ1-1, with D uncertain. CDR3 region: CASSFTYTEAFF. CDR3 DNA: TGTGCCAGCAGTTTTACGTACACTGAAGCTTTCTTT.